This T cell receptor (beta chain) was observed in a study of T cell repertoires in cytomegalovirus infection. About the research overall: As its CMV epitopes, the study selected recently identified HLA-C-restricted and well-studied HLA-B-restricted targets. Public signatures in TCR beta pointed to CMV infection and matching HLA type. Study-level findings and limits: CMV-specific TCR beta clonotypes restricted by HLA-C dominated the ex vivo response. There were carriers of CMV plus the relevant HLA, and cumulative public TCR beta family frequency identified them.

This clonotype has just a few counts. The antigen is unknown. A single record per CDR3 protein comes from TCRdb applying MiXCR to the reads. The profile shows some 310,000 distinct CDR3 sequences, around 25% of them singletons. Between the trimmed V and J ends, which lost 7 bases and 5 bases, there was a span of 7 bases. Germline V CDR1 and CDR2: KGHDR, SFDVKD. CDR3 length: 11 residues. This specimen was cultured PBMCs, taken from culture after CMV antigen stimulation. V and J are TRBV24-1 and TRBJ1-1; possible D gene TRBD1, 6 bases. The receptor comes from a human donor in good health (CMV status not recorded). Some clones in this sample may be carry-over from other donors' samples. CDR3 DNA: TGTGCCACCAGCGACAGGACTGAAGCTTTCTTT. Translation: CATSDRTEAFF.